Detailed here is one TCR beta chain. Its binding antigen is unknown. Per-base qualities were not stored, and no clone one base away is much larger. The sample belongs to a study of T cell responses to AZD1222 COVID-19 vaccine listed by TCRdb under 2021. The study in broad terms: AZD1222 recipients given second doses at about 4 weeks or at about 12 weeks were pooled, since spike-specific TCR depth and breadth were not found to differ between the two schedules. A total of 230 to 250 trial participants underwent TCR sequencing, of whom approximately 210 received two doses of AZD1222 and some 25 received two doses of the MenACWY control vaccine. Trial participants were enrolled by age into subgroups of 18-55, 56-69 and 70-plus years, and about 150, 27 and 61 TCR-sequenced participants, respectively, were included in these subgroups. Overall study results and their limits: Epitopes outside the regions mutated in the B.1.351 and B.1.1.7 variants were reportedly recognized by nearly half of the unique spike-specific TCRs. No day 14 peak-response samples were available, so repertoires were characterized only after the peak T cell response. The whole spike protein was spanned by vaccine-associated CD4 TCRs, and dominant responses were seen in regions 160-218 and 743-854. In the small 56-69-year group, the increase in depth fell short of significance, most likely because of low power. Participants were mostly white British and included more females than males, and it was suggested by the authors that clonal diversity may have been underestimated. Conclusions about previously exposed vaccinees are limited because only six or seven AZD1222 recipients were SARS-CoV-2 seropositive at baseline. After two AZD1222 doses, spike-specific TCR breadth and depth were significantly higher than at day 0 and than in MenACWY recipients.

The CDR3 regions of human TCRbeta chains were analyzed by immunosequencing. The original methods were these. TCRs in the repertoires were compared against a reference library of SARS-CoV-2-specific TCRs that had been generated with the MIRA antigen-specificity platform. Breadth was defined as the fraction of unique TCRs that were SARS-CoV-2-associated, and depth was defined as the fraction of total T cells that were SARS-CoV-2-associated. Using the MIRA data, each spike-specific TCR was assigned both to the spike region to which the TCR was reactive and to a CD4 or CD8 class. Log10-transformed breadth and depth values were compared by one-way ANOVA with Sidak's multiple comparisons tests. TCRdb's version of the immuneACCESS table is confined to in-frame rearrangements and falls short of the full clone set. An unresolved V gene accounts for under half of the shortfall where checked; the remainder is of unknown origin. From that table come the V and J calls and clone size; the DNA was used to work out D and trimming. The sample profile shows over 55,000 clones; less than 90% of them were found once. Around 7.8% of the sample rests with the top ten.

The sample's time point label, in plain terms: baseline before first vaccination. The vaccinee samples were drawn from two UK trials, COV001 and COV002, one of which was a single-blind randomized controlled phase 2/3 trial testing AZD1222 (ChAdOx1 nCoV-19) in healthy adults. For TCRbeta chain sequencing, PBMC samples were collected from trial participants at day 0 and at day 28 after the second dose. The V and J ends are trimmed by 8 bases and 12 bases, leaving 14 bases between them. Taken from cysteine to phenylalanine, the CDR3 has 11 residues. The entry retains the CDR3 DNA only, 33 bases that are in frame from base 1.

This TCR came from an adult in good health. The material sequenced was peripheral blood, taken on day 0 of AZD1222 vaccination. The chain was built from TRBV12-3 or TRBV12-4 and TRBJ2-1, with the D gene not confidently named. The DNA sequence follows: TGTGCCAGCGGCCGAAGCCCTGTGCAGTTCTTC. This gives the protein CASGRSPVQFF.